The 9 T cell receptor beta chains reported below all come from one sample, sequenced in a study of cytomegalovirus exposure and HLA in healthy donors. The PCR contained 60 Vbeta and 13 Jbeta primers. The table came from immunoSEQ multiplex PCR; TCRdb's copy has only in-frame clones and leaves some out. The table records 100,000 to 150,000 clones, roughly 77% of them present only once. The specimen sequenced was PBMCs. Every receptor here comes from a woman in her thirties or forties in good health and CMV-seropositive.

The chain carries TRBV5-4 and TRBJ2-7, with 8 bases matching TRBD2. The CDR3 has 13 amino acids. Germline CDR1 and CDR2: SGHNT and YYREEE (reference sequence). V lost 6 bases to trimming and J lost 2 bases; unmatched junction nucleotides: 4. In DNA, the CDR3 is TGTGCCAGCAAGCGGGAGTCGACCTACGAGCAGTACTTC. Translation: CASKRESTYEQYF.

This clone was detected a few times. The gene calls are TRBV7-2 and TRBJ2-5; tentative D call: TRBD2 (7 bases). The germline V and J ends were trimmed by 5 bases and 5 bases, with 18 bases remaining between them. The length of the CDR3 is 15 residues. Germline CDR1 SGHTA, CDR2 FQGNSA. CDR3 sequence: CASSPQGLGGETQYF. The CDR3 region has the DNA TGTGCCAGCAGCCCACAAGGACTAGGGGGGGAGACCCAGTACTTC.

CDR3: CAWSPRTGGNTIYF. The DNA for the CDR3 is TGTGCCTGGAGTCCCCGGACAGGGGGAAACACCATATATTTT. The V gene is TRBV30, the J gene TRBJ1-3; 8 bases match TRBD1. The germline V gene has CDR1 GTSNPN and CDR2 SVGIG (reference sequence). Trimming took 2 bases from V and 4 from J; bases not matched to a gene: 4. CDR3 length: 14 residues.

The chain combines TRBV19 with TRBJ2-7; D unclear. Trimming took 5 bases from V and 5 from J, leaving 13 bases between them. CDR1 and CDR2 (germline): LNHDA, SQIVND (reference sequence). The CDR3 spans 13 residues. CDR3 loop: CASSQARNHEQYF. CDR3 sequence (DNA): TGTGCCAGTAGTCAAGCCAGGAACCACGAGCAGTACTTC.

This chain connects TRBV6-1 to TRBJ2-2, with TRBD2 identical over 7 bases. The CDR3 totals 15 residues. V was clipped by 3 bases and J by 0 bases; unmatched bases: 1. CDR1 and CDR2 (germline): MNHNS, SASEGT. CDR3 residues: CASSEGGSNTGELFF. In DNA form, the CDR3 reads TGTGCCAGCAGTGAGGGGGGGTCGAACACCGGGGAGCTGTTTTTT.

This clone turned up a few times. The chain employs TRBV6-1 and TRBJ2-3; no clear D gene. This CDR3 has 11 residues. The V end lost 8 bases, the J end lost 0 bases, and 3 bases lay between the germline ends. The V gene's germline CDR1 is MNHNS and CDR2 SASEGT. The CDR3: CASSSTDTQYF. The CDR3 DNA is TGTGCCAGCTCTAGCACAGATACGCAGTATTTT.

This chain connects TRBV7-2 to TRBJ2-2, with a weak D call TRBD1 (5 bases). Germline values: CDR1 SGHTA, CDR2 FQGNSA. The CDR3 spans 15 residues. V gave up 4 bases and J gave up 2 bases, with 11 bases separating them. This CDR3 is CASSYDSSNTGELFF. In DNA form, the CDR3 reads TGTGCCAGCAGCTACGACAGCAGCAACACCGGGGAGCTGTTTTTT.

The rearrangement uses TRBV25-1 and TRBJ2-3; D not resolved. CDR1 and CDR2 from the germline V gene are MGHDK and SYGVNS. CDR3 length: 12 amino acids. V was cut by 1 base and J by 5 bases, with 4 bases left in between. The CDR3 here is CASSELVDTQYF. In DNA, the CDR3 is TGTGCCAGCAGTGAATTAGTAGATACGCAGTATTTT. Using reference TRBV25-1 and TRBJ2-3 for the parts outside the CDR3, the full variable domain is EADIYQTPRYLVIGTGKKITLECSQTMGHDKMYWYQQDPGMELHLIHYSYGVNSTEKGDLSSESTVSRIRTEHFPLTLESARPSHTSQYLCASSELVDTQYFGPGTRLTVL.

This clone was found a few times. Other DNA sequences from this sample encode an identical CDR3 as well. V is TRBV7-9 and J is TRBJ1-2; 7 bases fit TRBD1. The CDR3 has 14 residues. From germline, CDR1 is SEHNR and CDR2 FQNEAQ (reference sequence). J was trimmed by 4 bases and V by 1 base; bases with no gene match: 3. CDR3 region: CASSLVGGGYGYTF. The CDR3 DNA follows: TGTGCCAGCAGCTTAGTAGGGGGCGGCTATGGCTACACCTTC.